A selection of T cell receptor beta chains follows, all from one sample in a study of T cell responses to AZD1222 COVID-19 vaccine. Sequenced by immunoSEQ multiplex PCR; TCRdb stores in-frame clones only, minus some. The top ten hold about 5.9% of the sample, which has roughly 150,000 clones, 90% seen once. Sequenced material: peripheral blood, taken 28 days after the second AZD1222 dose. These receptors were obtained from an adult who received the AZD1222 COVID-19 vaccine. Each CDR3 is given with its conserved first and last residue. The D gene is left open where the match is weak. Clone size is not always given. Where it is, it says once, few, many or a class for expanded clones.

d_call	clone_size	v_call	j_call	cdr3_aa	cdr3_nt
NA	NA	TRBV9	TRBJ2-5	CASSAHRGNSQRGETQYF	TGTGCCAGCAGCGCCCACCGGGGGAACAGTCAACGGGGGGAGACCCAGTACTTC
NA	once	TRBV24-1	TRBJ2-2	CATSDPLVGAGELFF	TGTGCCACCAGTGACCCCCTCGTGGGGGCCGGGGAGCTGTTTTTT
TRBD2	NA	TRBV5-1	TRBJ2-5	CASSSDGVAGGQETQYF	TGCGCCAGCAGCTCGGATGGGGTAGCGGGAGGACAAGAGACCCAGTACTTC
NA	NA	TRBV11-2	TRBJ2-7	CASSLRQSYEQYF	TGTGCCAGCAGCTTAAGGCAGTCCTACGAGCAGTACTTC
NA	NA	TRBV24-1	TRBJ2-1	CATSDPGSYNEQFF	TGTGCCACCAGTGATCCCGGATCCTACAATGAGCAGTTCTTC
NA	once	TRBV3-1/TRBV3-2	TRBJ1-5	CASSQESEGGRISNQPQHF	TGTGCCAGCAGCCAAGAATCTGAAGGGGGGAGAATAAGCAATCAGCCCCAGCATTTT
NA	NA	TRBV13	TRBJ2-5	CASSPRVGETQYF	TGTGCCAGCAGCCCAAGGGTAGGAGAGACCCAGTACTTC
TRBD1	NA	TRBV6-5	TRBJ1-6	CATPTGADNSPLHF	TGTGCCACCCCGACAGGGGCGGATAATTCACCCCTCCACTTT
NA	NA	TRBV19	TRBJ1-2	CASSAGWNYGYTF	TGTGCCAGTAGCGCAGGGTGGAACTATGGCTACACCTTC
NA	NA	TRBV24-1	TRBJ2-7	CATSDPRGYEQYF	TGTGCCACCAGTGATCCCCGAGGCTACGAGCAGTACTTC
TRBD1	NA	TRBV28	TRBJ1-6	CASSLSDRGNSPLHF	TGTGCCAGCAGTTTATCGGACAGGGGGAATTCACCCCTCCACTTT
NA	few	TRBV6-1	TRBJ1-5	CASSGDQGYGNQPQHF	TGTGCCAGCAGTGGAGATCAGGGTTATGGCAATCAGCCCCAGCATTTT
TRBD2	NA	TRBV4-2	TRBJ2-1	CASSQEVLAGELGEQFF	TGTGCCAGCAGCCAAGAGGTACTAGCGGGGGAGTTGGGCGAGCAGTTCTTC
TRBD2	NA	TRBV2	TRBJ2-3	CARGGISSADTQYF	TGTGCCAGGGGGGGGATCTCTTCCGCAGATACGCAGTATTTT
TRBD2	NA	TRBV6-5	TRBJ2-1	CASNALAGGYNEQFF	TGTGCCAGCAATGCACTAGCGGGAGGATACAATGAGCAGTTCTTC
NA	NA	TRBV6-1	TRBJ1-5	CASSEAGSRNQPQHF	TGTGCCAGCAGTGAAGCGGGGTCGAGAAATCAGCCCCAGCATTTT
TRBD1	NA	TRBV19	TRBJ2-1	CASKGTRQGRYNEQFF	TGTGCCAGTAAGGGTACGAGACAGGGAAGGTACAATGAGCAGTTCTTC
NA	NA	TRBV5-1	TRBJ1-5	CASPCWAGTIGPQHF	TGCGCCAGCCCTTGTTGGGCAGGGACAATCGGGCCCCAGCATTTT
NA	NA	TRBV14	TRBJ2-2	CASSQVSGLVGGELFF	TGTGCCAGCAGCCAAGTTTCGGGCCTGGTTGGCGGGGAGCTGTTTTTT
NA	once	TRBV28	TRBJ2-3	CASSLGASGTDTQYF	TGTGCCAGCAGTTTAGGGGCCTCGGGCACAGATACGCAGTATTTT
NA	NA	TRBV19	TRBJ1-2	CASTKPDKVEGYTF	TGTGCCAGTACCAAACCGGACAAAGTGGAGGGCTACACCTTC
NA	NA	TRBV19	TRBJ1-2	CASSTGDNYGYTF	TGTGCCAGTAGTACAGGGGATAACTATGGCTACACCTTC
NA	NA	TRBV9	TRBJ1-2	CASSSQVGQSSGYTF	TGTGCCAGCAGCTCCCAAGTGGGACAATCTTCTGGCTACACCTTC
NA	NA	TRBV4-1	TRBJ1-2	CASSQAEGQGRYGYTF	TGCGCCAGCAGCCAAGCGGAGGGGCAGGGGAGGTATGGCTACACCTTC
NA	once	TRBV27	TRBJ2-7	CASNIQGQSYEQYF	TGTGCCAGCAATATACAGGGTCAGAGCTACGAGCAGTACTTC
NA	NA	TRBV28	TRBJ1-3	CASSSPDSSGNTIYF	TGTGCCAGCAGTTCACCGGACAGCTCTGGAAACACCATATATTTT
NA	NA	TRBV5-6	TRBJ1-2	CASSLVREGGYTF	TGTGCCAGCAGCTTGGTGAGGGAAGGCGGCTACACCTTC
TRBD2	NA	TRBV27	TRBJ2-3	CASSPITTSGSTDTQYF	TGTGCCAGCAGTCCAATCACGACTAGCGGAAGCACAGATACGCAGTATTTT
TRBD1	NA	TRBV30	TRBJ1-5	CAWSVLGQGSYQPQHF	TGTGCCTGGAGTGTACTAGGACAGGGTAGTTATCAGCCCCAGCATTTT
NA	NA	TRBV5-4	TRBJ2-7	CASSSRQGIQEQYF	TGTGCCAGCAGCTCAAGGCAGGGGATCCAAGAGCAGTACTTC
NA	NA	TRBV7-2	TRBJ1-1	CASSPQGSMNTEAFF	TGTGCCAGCAGCCCCCAGGGAAGCATGAACACTGAAGCTTTCTTT
NA	NA	TRBV7-9	TRBJ2-5	CASSLGSGNEGETQYF	TGTGCCAGCAGCTTAGGGTCGGGGAACGAGGGGGAGACCCAGTACTTC
NA	NA	TRBV30	TRBJ1-1	CAWSVLLGRNTEAFF	TGTGCCTGGAGTGTATTACTAGGACGGAACACTGAAGCTTTCTTT
NA	NA	TRBV6-5	TRBJ2-1	CASRGRTGGDNEQFF	TGTGCCAGCAGAGGCAGGACAGGAGGGGACAATGAGCAGTTCTTC
NA	NA	TRBV19	TRBJ1-3	CASSRVAAGNTIYF	TGTGCCAGTAGTAGGGTGGCAGCTGGAAACACCATATATTTT
NA	NA	TRBV5-1	TRBJ1-4	CASSLGGEGEKLFF	TGCGCCAGCAGCTTGGGCGGAGAGGGTGAAAAACTGTTTTTT
NA	NA	TRBV20-1	TRBJ1-1	CSARRNTEAFF	TGCAGTGCTAGACGGAACACTGAAGCTTTCTTT
TRBD1	NA	TRBV7-8	TRBJ1-1	CASSFFLRTRTGRSTEAFF	TGTGCCAGCAGCTTCTTTCTAAGGACTCGGACAGGGCGGAGCACTGAAGCTTTCTTT
NA	NA	TRBV25-1	TRBJ1-2	CASSDPRGSYGYTF	TGTGCCAGCAGTGATCCAAGGGGATCATATGGCTACACCTTC
NA	NA	TRBV7-8	TRBJ2-7	CASSLEGFSYEQYF	TGTGCCAGCAGCCTAGAGGGATTTTCCTACGAGCAGTACTTC
NA	NA	TRBV6-5	TRBJ2-3	CASSPYDSSTDTQYF	TGTGCCAGCAGTCCCTACGACAGTAGCACAGATACGCAGTATTTT
NA	NA	TRBV24-1	TRBJ2-3	CATSEGGTDTQYF	TGTGCCACCAGTGAGGGGGGCACAGATACGCAGTATTTT
NA	NA	TRBV12-3/TRBV12-4	TRBJ2-5	CASRFGNGETQYF	TGTGCCAGCAGATTCGGAAACGGAGAGACCCAGTACTTC
NA	NA	TRBV28	TRBJ1-1	CASSRSGTANTEAFF	TGTGCCAGCAGCCGATCCGGGACGGCGAACACTGAAGCTTTCTTT
TRBD2	once	TRBV3-1/TRBV3-2	TRBJ2-1	CASSQGRGRANEQFF	TGTGCCAGCAGCCAAGGGCGCGGGAGGGCGAATGAGCAGTTCTTC
TRBD1	few	TRBV7-2	TRBJ1-4	CASSRQGTGAGEKLFF	TGTGCCAGCAGCCGTCAAGGTACAGGGGCAGGTGAAAAACTGTTTTTT
TRBD1	once	TRBV11-2	TRBJ1-2	CASRRGQGWGGYTF	TGTGCCAGCAGAAGAGGACAGGGATGGGGTGGCTACACCTTC
TRBD1	NA	TRBV6-5	TRBJ1-6	CASSMTGGYNSPLHF	TGTGCCAGCAGTATGACAGGGGGGTATAATTCACCCCTCCACTTT
NA	NA	TRBV11-3	TRBJ2-1	CASSFTADSYNEQFF	TGTGCCAGCAGCTTTACGGCAGACTCCTACAATGAGCAGTTCTTC
NA	NA	TRBV7-9	TRBJ2-1	CASSLQSNEQFF	TGTGCCAGCAGCTTACAGAGCAATGAGCAGTTCTTC
TRBD1	few	TRBV30	TRBJ2-7	CAWSPSPGGRYEQYF	TGTGCCTGGAGTCCCTCCCCAGGGGGCCGTTACGAGCAGTACTTC
NA	NA	TRBV6-6	TRBJ1-4	CASSYSTQVEKLFF	TGTGCCAGCAGCTACAGTACCCAGGTGGAAAAACTGTTTTTT
TRBD1	NA	TRBV25-1	TRBJ1-4	CASRRTGTNEKLFF	TGTGCCAGCAGAAGGACAGGGACAAATGAAAAACTGTTTTTT
NA	NA	TRBV5-4	TRBJ2-1	CASSFTNEQFF	TGTGCCAGCAGCTTTACCAATGAGCAGTTCTTC